This T cell receptor (beta chain) was sequenced in a study of blood T cell repertoires in COVID-19. As for the study in general: COVID-19 samples from acute and convalescent phases originated in the United States, Italy and Spain. Nucleic acid was either cDNA or gDNA, and it came from T cells, B-cell-depleted T cells, or PBMCs.

Sequencing was performed with immunoSEQ multiplex PCR; in TCRdb, only in-frame clones are kept and a portion is missing. The sample comprises approximately 72,000 clones, over 75% of which are singletons, and roughly 24% rests with the top ten. Sequences were obtained from peripheral blood. The sequence derives from a man aged 45-60 years with acute or convalescent COVID-19.

The CDR3 DNA reads as TGTGCCAGCAGCCCAGAGACAGGGGTAAACTATGGCTACACCTTC. It specifies CASSPETGVNYGYTF. The V gene is TRBV5-6, the J gene TRBJ1-2, with 8 bases matching TRBD1. CDR1 SGHDT and CDR2 YYEEEE come from the germline V gene. V dropped 4 bases and J dropped 2; count of bases not matched to a gene: 7. The CDR3 runs to 15 residues.